This entry is about one T cell receptor beta chain. An input of roughly 0.5 to 1 ug of RNA was subjected to reverse transcription using random hexamers. TCRdb re-analysed the immunoSEQ multiplex PCR reads in MiXCR, keeping a single row per CDR3 protein. This sample has around 140,000 distinct CDR3 sequences; around 86% occur once, and the top ten carry around 0.49%. This entry is derived from a study of CD8 T cells in Susac syndrome. V dropped 1 base and J dropped 3; count of bases not matched to a gene: 1. Germline CDR1 is SGHAT and CDR2 is FQDESV (reference sequence). The CDR3 contains 15 residues. The sample taken for sequencing was CD8+ T cells from PBMCs. The chain carries TRBV11-1 and TRBJ2-7; 12 positions match TRBD2. This receptor was taken from a human donor with multiple sclerosis. In DNA form, the CDR3 reads TGTGCCAGCAGCTTAGGACTAGCGGGAGACTACGAGCAGTACGTC. Protein product: CASSLGLAGDYEQYV.